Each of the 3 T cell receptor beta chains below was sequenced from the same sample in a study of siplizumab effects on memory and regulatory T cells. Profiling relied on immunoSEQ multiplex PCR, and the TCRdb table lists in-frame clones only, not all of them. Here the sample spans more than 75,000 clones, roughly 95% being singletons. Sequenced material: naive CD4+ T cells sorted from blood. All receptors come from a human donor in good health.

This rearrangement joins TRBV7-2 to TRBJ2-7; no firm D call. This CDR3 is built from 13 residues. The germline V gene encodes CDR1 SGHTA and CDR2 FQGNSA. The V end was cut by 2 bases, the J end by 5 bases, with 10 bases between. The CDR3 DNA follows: TGTGCCAGCAGCTTATCTCTTAACAACGAGCAGTACTTC. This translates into CASSLSLNNEQYF.

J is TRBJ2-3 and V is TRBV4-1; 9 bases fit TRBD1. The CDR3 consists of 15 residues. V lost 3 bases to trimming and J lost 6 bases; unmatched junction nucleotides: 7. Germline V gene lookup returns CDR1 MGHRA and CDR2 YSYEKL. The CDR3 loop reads CASSHLRTGDDTQYF. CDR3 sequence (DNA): TGCGCCAGCAGCCACCTCCGGACAGGGGACGATACGCAGTATTTT.

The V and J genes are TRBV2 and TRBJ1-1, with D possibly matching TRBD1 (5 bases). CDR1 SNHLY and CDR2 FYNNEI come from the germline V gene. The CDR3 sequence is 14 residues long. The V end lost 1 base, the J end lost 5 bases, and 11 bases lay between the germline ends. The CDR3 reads CASSEGGGWTEAFF. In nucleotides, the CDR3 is TGTGCCAGCAGTGAAGGGGGGGGATGGACTGAAGCTTTCTTT.